What follows are 26 T cell receptor beta chains derived from one specimen sequenced in a study of OX40 agonist ivuxolimab in advanced cancers. This table comes from immunoSEQ multiplex PCR, and its TCRdb copy is limited to in-frame clones, with some not included. The sample gives roughly 50,000 clones, roughly 88% of which show up once; roughly 12% is in the top ten. This material consisted of CD4+ or CD8+ T cells sorted from blood, taken in a trial of the OX40 agonist ivuxolimab. The receptors derive from an adult with an advanced solid tumor such as melanoma, head and neck, liver or kidney cancer.

The chain recombines TRBV20-1 with TRBJ2-5; no clear D gene. Germline CDR1 and CDR2: DFQATT and SNEGSKA (reference sequence). This CDR3 contains 11 residues. V lost 5 bases and J 5 bases, leaving 9 bases between the germline ends. The DNA for the CDR3 is TGCAGTGCTGCCCCTTCGGAGACCCAGTACTTC. It encodes CSAAPSETQYF.

The rearrangement uses TRBV5-1 and TRBJ2-3, with D possibly TRBD1 on 6 matching bases. Germline V gene data show CDR1 as SGHRS and CDR2 as YFSETQ. Trimming pared 0 bases from V and 6 bases from J, leaving 14 bases between. This CDR3 is built from 15 residues. The CDR3 DNA sequence: TGCGCCAGCAGCTTGGCTGACAGGACGGGCGATACGCAGTATTTT. Its protein is CASSLADRTGDTQYF. Combining the CDR3 with reference TRBV5-1 and TRBJ2-3 gives the whole variable domain KAGVTQTPRYLIKTRGQQVTLSCSPISGHRSVSWYQQTPGQGLQFLFEYFSETQRNKGNFPGRFSGRQFSNSRSEMNVSTLELGDSALYLCASSLADRTGDTQYFGPGTRLTVL.

The rearrangement links TRBV7-9 to TRBJ2-3, with D possibly called TRBD1 or TRBD2 (6 bases each). The germline gives CDR1 SEHNR, CDR2 FQNEAQ (reference sequence). This CDR3 region has 15 residues. The V end was cut by 7 bases, the J end by 3 bases, with 17 bases between. In nucleotides, the CDR3 is TGTGCCAGCACCCGGGGGCGAGGGTTGACAGATACGCAGTATTTT. This sequence encodes CASTRGRGLTDTQYF.

The gene calls are TRBV30 and TRBJ1-6; D perhaps matches TRBD1 (6 bases). The germline V gene encodes CDR1 GTSNPN and CDR2 SVGIG (reference sequence). Deletions cut 4 bases from V and 8 bases from J, with 12 bases between. CDR3 length equals 13 residues. The CDR3 here is CAWNWGQDSPLHF. CDR3 DNA sequence: TGTGCCTGGAATTGGGGGCAGGATTCACCCCTCCACTTT.

This CDR3 is CASSPPGTGGNNEQFF. As DNA, the CDR3 is TGTGCCAGCAGTCCCCCCGGGACAGGGGGTAACAATGAGCAGTTCTTC. V and J are TRBV28 and TRBJ2-1, with 11 bases matching TRBD1. The germline V gene has CDR1 MDHEN and CDR2 SYDVKM. Unmatched junction bases numbered 8, after V lost 5 bases and J lost 5 bases. The CDR3 is 16 amino acids.

The chain uses TRBV19 and TRBJ1-3; 11 bases are shared with TRBD1. This CDR3 comprises 14 residues. The V gene end was trimmed by 8 bases and the J gene end by 5 bases; junction bases not matched to a gene: 5. The germline V gene has CDR1 LNHDA and CDR2 SQIVND (reference sequence). This CDR3 reads CASEDRGRRNTIYF. CDR3 sequence (DNA): TGTGCCAGTGAGGACAGGGGGCGCAGAAACACCATATATTTT.

The V gene is TRBV28, the J gene TRBJ2-1; D is ambiguous. The CDR3 totals 16 residues. V was clipped by 5 bases and J by 4 bases, with 18 bases between them. CDR1 and CDR2 (germline): MDHEN, SYDVKM. The chain's CDR3 is CASSPLVPPFYNEQFF. The CDR3 bases are TGTGCCAGCAGTCCCTTAGTCCCCCCTTTTTACAATGAGCAGTTCTTC.

This chain links TRBV30 with TRBJ2-7; D is uncertain. Germline loops: CDR1 GTSNPN, CDR2 SVGIG (reference sequence). V was cut by 0 bases and J by 6 bases, with 12 bases left in between. The CDR3 is made up of 13 amino acids. CDR3 DNA: TGTGCCTGGAGTGTACCTTCCCTGCCCGAGCAGTACTTC. Translated: CAWSVPSLPEQYF.

V and J are TRBV5-4 and TRBJ1-1; 7 nucleotides agree with TRBD1. Per germline, CDR1 SGHNT and CDR2 YYREEE (reference sequence). With V trimmed by 4 bases and J by 4 bases, 7 bases remained unmatched. The CDR3 extends over 14 amino acids. The DNA of the CDR3 is TGTGCCAGCAGCCCTAATAACAGGGGCACTGAAGCTTTCTTT. It is translated as CASSPNNRGTEAFF. The full variable domain, with the rest looked up from reference TRBV5-4 and TRBJ1-1, is ETGVTQSPTHLIKTRGQQVTLRCSSQSGHNTVSWYQQALGQGPQFIFQYYREEENGRGNFPPRFSGLQFPNYSSELNVNALELDDSALYLCASSPNNRGTEAFFGQGTRLTVV.

J is TRBJ2-1 and V is TRBV28; 11 positions agree with TRBD1. V was pared by 4 bases and J by 8 bases, with 10 bases of the junction left unmatched. CDR1 is MDHEN and CDR2 is SYDVKM in the germline V gene. The length of the CDR3 is 16 residues. CDR3 protein: CASSSGTGGVRDEQFF. CDR3 sequence (DNA): TGTGCCAGCAGTTCCGGGACAGGGGGGGTTAGGGATGAGCAGTTCTTC.

The chain links TRBV6-1 to TRBJ2-3, with 12 positions matching TRBD2. The CDR3 extends over 16 amino acids. Germline lookup yields CDR1 MNHNS and CDR2 SASEGT. Unmatched junction bases numbered 6, after V lost 4 bases and J lost 4 bases. The CDR3 sequence: CASSARLAGDADTQYF. DNA for the CDR3: TGTGCCAGCAGTGCGAGACTAGCGGGAGATGCAGATACGCAGTATTTT.

This chain links TRBV25-1 with TRBJ1-4; 12 bases are a match to TRBD1. After removal of 5 bases from V and 7 bases from J, the junction contained 5 bases not matched to a gene. The CDR3 is 15 amino acids. Germline V gene data show CDR1 as MGHDK and CDR2 as SYGVNS. CDR3 loop: CASSRGQGAGEKLFF. The DNA of the CDR3 is TGTGCCAGCAGTAGGGGACAGGGGGCAGGTGAAAAACTGTTTTTT.

This clone has just a few counts. The chain recombines TRBV5-5 with TRBJ1-1; no firm D call. Between the trimmed V and J ends, which lost 0 bases and 7 bases, there was a span of 13 bases. The CDR3 is 14 residues long. Per germline, CDR1 SGHKS and CDR2 YYEKEE (reference sequence). This chain's CDR3 is CASSLESTRLEAFF. DNA for the CDR3: TGTGCCAGCAGCTTGGAGTCAACCCGACTTGAAGCTTTCTTT.

V usage is TRBV5-1 and J usage is TRBJ2-1, with 8 positions matching TRBD2. CDR1 is SGHRS and CDR2 is YFSETQ in the germline V gene. The trim removed 1 base at V and 8 bases at J, leaving 8 bases unmatched. The CDR3 is 15 residues long. CDR3 loop: CASSLLAGPDYEQFF. CDR3 nucleotide sequence: TGCGCCAGCAGCTTGTTAGCGGGGCCAGACTATGAGCAGTTCTTC.

CDR3 region: CASSYFHREGNTIYF. For the CDR3, the DNA is TGTGCCAGCAGTTATTTTCACAGAGAAGGAAACACCATATATTTT. The rearrangement joins TRBV6-5 to TRBJ1-3, with no clear D. Germline V lookup: CDR1 MNHEY, CDR2 SVGAGI. V was cut by 3 bases and J by 4 bases, with 13 bases left in between. The CDR3 is made up of 15 amino acids.

The table lists this clone with a count of one. The chain has TRBV15 and TRBJ2-2; D might be TRBD1 (5 bases). The CDR3 runs 17 residues. Deletions cut 0 bases from V and 4 bases from J, with 15 bases between. From germline, CDR1 is LNHNV and CDR2 YYDKDF (reference sequence). This chain's CDR3 is CATSREPRATSTGELFF. CDR3 nucleotides: TGTGCCACCAGCAGAGAACCCAGGGCCACGTCCACCGGGGAGCTGTTTTTT.

With regard to this clone: This sample also contains other DNA sequences that code for the same CDR3. The V and J genes are TRBV19 and TRBJ2-1; possibly TRBD1 for D (5 bases). CDR1 is LNHDA and CDR2 is SQIVND in the germline V gene (reference sequence). The ends were cut back, 4 bases at V and 5 bases at J, with 18 bases in the middle. CDR3 length: 16 residues. DNA of the CDR3: TGTGCCAGTAGTAGCCCCATGATGGGCAGGGACAATGAGCAGTTCTTC. This sequence encodes CASSSPMMGRDNEQFF.

This clone rates as medium-sized (0.01 to 0.1%). J is TRBJ2-1 and V is TRBV2; a weak D match, TRBD1 (6 bases). Trimming cost V 7 bases and J 0 bases, with 13 bases left between them. This CDR3 has 15 amino acids. CDR1 and CDR2 (germline): SNHLY, FYNNEI. The CDR3 DNA follows: TGTGCCAGCAATATCGGGACACTCTCCTACAATGAGCAGTTCTTC. Translating gives CASNIGTLSYNEQFF.

Turning to this clone: Its ends do not fully match the called genes, so a read error is possible. The CDR3 DNA is TGTGCCATCCGAGGGGGGGCGAAGACCGGGGAGCTGTTTTTT. Its protein product is CAIRGGAKTGELFF. The genes are TRBV7-9 and TRBJ2-2; D possibly corresponds to TRBD2 (7 bases). CDR3 length: 14 residues. Germline lookup yields CDR1 SEHNR and CDR2 FQNEAQ (reference sequence). Looking up the rest from reference TRBV7-9 and TRBJ2-2 gives the full variable domain: DTGVSQNPRHKITKRGQNVTFRCDPISEHNRLYWYRQTLGQGPEFLTYFQNEAQLEKSRLLSDRFSAERPKGSFSTLEIQRTEQGDSAMYLCAIRGGAKTGELFFGEGSRLTVL.

The chain couples TRBV27 to TRBJ2-2, with D perhaps TRBD1 (6 bases). V lost 5 bases to trimming and J lost 6 bases, with 16 bases between them. This CDR3 is 15 amino acids long. The V gene's germline CDR1 is MNHEY and CDR2 SMNVEV (reference sequence). This chain's CDR3 is CASSAVQGLPGELFF. DNA of the CDR3: TGTGCCAGCAGTGCGGTACAGGGTCTCCCCGGGGAGCTGTTTTTT.

The CDR3 DNA is TGTGCCAGTAGTCCTCAGACAGGGTTCGGCGCAGATACGCAGTATTTT. The encoded protein is CASSPQTGFGADTQYF. The rearrangement uses TRBV19 and TRBJ2-3; 7 nucleotides align to TRBD1. Losses at the gene ends were 5 bases for V and 4 bases for J; bases not matched to a gene: 12. The CDR3 spans 16 residues. The germline CDR1 and CDR2 sequences are LNHDA and SQIVND (reference sequence).

With respect to this clone: This CDR3 is also generated by other DNA sequences in the sample. This CDR3 is CASSSADTQYF. The CDR3 DNA reads as TGTGCCAGCAGCTCAGCAGATACGCAGTATTTT. This chain uses TRBV7-9 with TRBJ2-3, with D unresolved. The length of the CDR3 is 11 residues. The ends were cut back, 4 bases at V and 4 bases at J, with 3 bases in the middle. The germline CDR1 and CDR2 sequences are SEHNR and FQNEAQ (reference sequence).

The rearrangement links TRBV2 to TRBJ2-7, with D uncertain. CDR1 is SNHLY, CDR2 FYNNEI, per germline. V was shortened by 1 base and J by 2 bases, with 6 bases between the two germline ends. This CDR3 is built from 13 residues. CDR3 coding DNA: TGTGCCAGCAGTGAAGACACAACCTACGAGCAGTACTTC. It specifies CASSEDTTYEQYF.

The chain joins TRBV5-4 to TRBJ2-1; 9 bases match TRBD2. The CDR3 loop spans 17 amino acids. The trim removed 4 bases at V and 1 base at J, leaving 9 bases unmatched. Germline V gene lookup returns CDR1 SGHNT and CDR2 YYREEE (reference sequence). CDR3 nucleotides: TGTGCCAGCAGCCCCGCGGGGGGGGCGGGTTCCTACAATGAGCAGTTCTTC. Translating gives CASSPAGGAGSYNEQFF.

This chain joins TRBV7-8 and TRBJ2-2; D not certain. Deletions cut 4 bases from V and 0 bases from J, with 12 bases between. Germline CDR1 and CDR2: SGHVS and FQNEAQ. The CDR3 runs to 16 residues. The CDR3 region has the DNA TGTGCCAGCAGCTCCTATCAGGCGTCGAACACCGGGGAGCTGTTTTTT. It yields the protein CASSSYQASNTGELFF.

This clone was seen more than once but under ten times. V gene TRBV6-5 combines with J gene TRBJ2-2; TRBD1 matches 8 bases. Germline trimming cut 9 bases from V and 1 base from J; bases unmatched to any gene: 7. The CDR3 is 15 amino acids. CDR1 is MNHEY, CDR2 SVGAGI, per germline. The DNA for the CDR3 is TGTGCCAGTGAACCCGGGACAGGGAACACCGGGGAGCTGTTTTTT. The encoded protein is CASEPGTGNTGELFF.